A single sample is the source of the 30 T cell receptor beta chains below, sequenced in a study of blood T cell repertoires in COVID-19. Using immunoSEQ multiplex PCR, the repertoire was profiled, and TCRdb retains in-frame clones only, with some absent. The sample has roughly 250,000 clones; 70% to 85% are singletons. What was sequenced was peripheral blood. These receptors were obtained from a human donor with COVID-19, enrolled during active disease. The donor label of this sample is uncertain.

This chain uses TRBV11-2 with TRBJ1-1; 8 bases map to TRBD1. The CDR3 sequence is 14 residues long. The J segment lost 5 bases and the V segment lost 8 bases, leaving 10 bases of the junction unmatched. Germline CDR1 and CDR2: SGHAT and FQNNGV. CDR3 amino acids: CASDDRGGETEAFF. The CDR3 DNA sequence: TGTGCCAGCGACGACAGGGGAGGGGAAACTGAAGCTTTCTTT.

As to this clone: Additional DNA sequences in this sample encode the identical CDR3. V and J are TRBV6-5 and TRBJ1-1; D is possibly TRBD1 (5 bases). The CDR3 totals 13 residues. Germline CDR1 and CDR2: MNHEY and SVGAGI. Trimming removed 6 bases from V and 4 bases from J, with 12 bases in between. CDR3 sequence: CASSLPGGTEAFF. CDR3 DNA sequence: TGTGCCAGCAGCCTACCGGGGGGCACTGAAGCTTTCTTT.

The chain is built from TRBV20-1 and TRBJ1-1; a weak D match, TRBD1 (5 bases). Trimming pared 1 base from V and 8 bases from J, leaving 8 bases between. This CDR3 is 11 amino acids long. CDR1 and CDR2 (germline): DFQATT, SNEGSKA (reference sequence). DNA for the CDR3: TGCAGTGCTAGAGGTCCAGGGGAAGCTTTCTTT. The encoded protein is CSARGPGEAFF.

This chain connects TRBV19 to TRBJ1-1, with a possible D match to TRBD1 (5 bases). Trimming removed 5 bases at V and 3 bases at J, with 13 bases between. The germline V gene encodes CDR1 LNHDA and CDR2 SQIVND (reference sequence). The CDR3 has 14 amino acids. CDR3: CASSLARGDTEAFF. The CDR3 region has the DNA TGTGCCAGTAGTCTCGCTCGGGGGGACACTGAAGCTTTCTTT.

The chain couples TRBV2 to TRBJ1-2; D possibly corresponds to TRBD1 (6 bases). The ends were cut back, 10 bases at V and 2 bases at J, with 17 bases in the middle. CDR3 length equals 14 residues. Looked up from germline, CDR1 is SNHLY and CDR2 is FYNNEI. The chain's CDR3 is CAITDQGQNYGYTF. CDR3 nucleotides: TGTGCCATCACGGACCAGGGGCAGAACTATGGCTACACCTTC. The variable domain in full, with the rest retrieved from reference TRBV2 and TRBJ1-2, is EPEVTQTPSHQVTQMGQEVILRCVPISNHLYFYWYRQILGQKVEFLVSFYNNEISEKSEIFDDQFSVERPDGSNFTLKIRSTKLEDSAMYFCAITDQGQNYGYTFGSGTRLTVV.

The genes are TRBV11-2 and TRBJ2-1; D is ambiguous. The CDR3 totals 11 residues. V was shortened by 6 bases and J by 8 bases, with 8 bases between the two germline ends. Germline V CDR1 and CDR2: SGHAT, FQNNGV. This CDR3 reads CASSWLDEQFF. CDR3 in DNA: TGTGCCAGCAGTTGGCTGGATGAGCAGTTCTTC.

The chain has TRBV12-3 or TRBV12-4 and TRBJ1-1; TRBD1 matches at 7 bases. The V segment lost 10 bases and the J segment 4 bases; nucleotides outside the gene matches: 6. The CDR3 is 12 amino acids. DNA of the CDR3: TGTGCCACTAAGGGGGCGTTCACTGAAGCTTTCTTT. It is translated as CATKGAFTEAFF.

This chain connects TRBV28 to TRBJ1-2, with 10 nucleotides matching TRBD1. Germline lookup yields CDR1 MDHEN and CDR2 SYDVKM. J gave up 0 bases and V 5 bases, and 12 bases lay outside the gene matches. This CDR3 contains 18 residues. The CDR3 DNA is TGTGCCAGCAGTGACAGGGGGCGTACTGCACTTTCTAACTATGGCTACACCTTC. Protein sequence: CASSDRGRTALSNYGYTF.

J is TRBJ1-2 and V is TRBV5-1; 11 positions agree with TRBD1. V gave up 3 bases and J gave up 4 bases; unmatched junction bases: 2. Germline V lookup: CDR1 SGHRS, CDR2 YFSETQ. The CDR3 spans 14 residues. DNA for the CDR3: TGCGCCAGCAGCTGGGGGACAGGGGGCTATGGCTACACCTTC. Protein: CASSWGTGGYGYTF.

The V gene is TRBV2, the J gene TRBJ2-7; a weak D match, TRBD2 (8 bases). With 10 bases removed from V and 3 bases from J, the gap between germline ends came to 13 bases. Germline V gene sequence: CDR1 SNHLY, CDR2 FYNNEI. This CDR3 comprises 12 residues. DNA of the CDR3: TGTGCCACCGGGAGGGGGCTCTACGAGCAGTACTTC. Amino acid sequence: CATGRGLYEQYF.

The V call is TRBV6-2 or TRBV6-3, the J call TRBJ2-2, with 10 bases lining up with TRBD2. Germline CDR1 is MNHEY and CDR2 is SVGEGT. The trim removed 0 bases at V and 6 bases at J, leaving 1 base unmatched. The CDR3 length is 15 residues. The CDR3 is CASSYSGTSAGELFF. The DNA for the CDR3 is TGTGCCAGCAGTTACTCGGGGACTAGCGCCGGGGAGCTGTTTTTT.

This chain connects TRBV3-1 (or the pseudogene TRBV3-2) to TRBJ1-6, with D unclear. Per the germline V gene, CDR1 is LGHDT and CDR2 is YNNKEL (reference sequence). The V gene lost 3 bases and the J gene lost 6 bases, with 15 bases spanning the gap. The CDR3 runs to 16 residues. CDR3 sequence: CASSQTAAAPNSPLHF. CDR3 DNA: TGTGCCAGCAGCCAGACCGCGGCAGCCCCTAATTCACCCCTCCACTTT.

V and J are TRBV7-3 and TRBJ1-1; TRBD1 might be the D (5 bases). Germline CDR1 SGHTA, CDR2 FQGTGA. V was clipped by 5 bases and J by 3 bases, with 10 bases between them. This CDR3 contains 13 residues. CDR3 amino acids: CASSPGRDTEAFF. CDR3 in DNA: TGTGCCAGCAGCCCCGGCAGGGACACTGAAGCTTTCTTT.

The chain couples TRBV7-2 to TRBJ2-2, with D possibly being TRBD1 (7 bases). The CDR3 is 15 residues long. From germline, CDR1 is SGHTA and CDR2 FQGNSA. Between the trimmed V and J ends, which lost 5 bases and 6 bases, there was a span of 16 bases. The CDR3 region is CASSTLPGGSGELFF. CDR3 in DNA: TGTGCCAGCAGCACGCTACCAGGGGGGTCCGGGGAGCTGTTTTTT.

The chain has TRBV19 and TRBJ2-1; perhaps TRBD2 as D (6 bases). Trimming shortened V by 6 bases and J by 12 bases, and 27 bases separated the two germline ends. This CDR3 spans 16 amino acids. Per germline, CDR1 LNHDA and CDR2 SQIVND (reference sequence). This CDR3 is CASSQGGRAALVGQFF. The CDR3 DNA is TGTGCCAGTAGCCAGGGAGGCAGGGCCGCCTTAGTCGGGCAGTTCTTC. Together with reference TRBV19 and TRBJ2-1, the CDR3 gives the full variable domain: DGGITQSPKYLFRKEGQNVTLSCEQNLNHDAMYWYRQDPGQGLRLIYYSQIVNDFQKGDIAEGYSVSREKKESFPLTVTSAQKNPTAFYLCASSQGGRAALVGQFFGPGTRLTVL.

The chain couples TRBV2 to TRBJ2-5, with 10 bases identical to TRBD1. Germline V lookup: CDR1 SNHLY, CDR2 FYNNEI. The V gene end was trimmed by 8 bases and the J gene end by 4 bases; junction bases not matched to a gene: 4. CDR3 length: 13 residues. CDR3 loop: CASERDRGETQYF. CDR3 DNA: TGTGCCAGCGAAAGGGACAGGGGAGAGACCCAGTACTTC.

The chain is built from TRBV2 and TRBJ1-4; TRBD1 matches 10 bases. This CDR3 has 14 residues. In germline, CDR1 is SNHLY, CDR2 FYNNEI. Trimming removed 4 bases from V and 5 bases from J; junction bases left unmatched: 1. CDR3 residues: CASSGGQGNEKLFF. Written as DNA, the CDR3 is TGTGCCAGCAGTGGGGGACAGGGGAATGAAAAACTGTTTTTT.

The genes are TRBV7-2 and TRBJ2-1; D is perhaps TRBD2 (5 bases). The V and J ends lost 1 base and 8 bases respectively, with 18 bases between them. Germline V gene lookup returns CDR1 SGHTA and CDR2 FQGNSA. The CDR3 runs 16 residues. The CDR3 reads CASSLGLATVGDEQFF. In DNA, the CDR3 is TGTGCCAGCAGCTTAGGTCTTGCCACAGTCGGGGATGAGCAGTTCTTC.

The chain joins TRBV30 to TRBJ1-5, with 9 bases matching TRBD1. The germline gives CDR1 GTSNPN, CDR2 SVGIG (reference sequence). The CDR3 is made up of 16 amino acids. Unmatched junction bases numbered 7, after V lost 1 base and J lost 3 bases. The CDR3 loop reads CAWSDRGRGLNQPQHF. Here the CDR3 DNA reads TGTGCCTGGAGTGACAGGGGGCGAGGGCTCAATCAGCCCCAGCATTTT.

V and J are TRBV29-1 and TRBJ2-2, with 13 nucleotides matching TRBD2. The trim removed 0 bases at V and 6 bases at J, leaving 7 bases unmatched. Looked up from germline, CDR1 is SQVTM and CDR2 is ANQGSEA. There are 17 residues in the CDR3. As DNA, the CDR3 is TGCAGCGTTGAAGATCCGGGACTAGCGGGATCCGCCGGGGAGCTGTTTTTT. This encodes CSVEDPGLAGSAGELFF.

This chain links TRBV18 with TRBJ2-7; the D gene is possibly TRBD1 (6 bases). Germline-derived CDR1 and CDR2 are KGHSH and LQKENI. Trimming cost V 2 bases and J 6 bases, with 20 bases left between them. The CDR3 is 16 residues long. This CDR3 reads CASSPASDSRIGEQYF. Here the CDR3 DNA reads TGTGCCAGCTCACCAGCGTCGGACAGTAGGATAGGCGAGCAGTACTTC.

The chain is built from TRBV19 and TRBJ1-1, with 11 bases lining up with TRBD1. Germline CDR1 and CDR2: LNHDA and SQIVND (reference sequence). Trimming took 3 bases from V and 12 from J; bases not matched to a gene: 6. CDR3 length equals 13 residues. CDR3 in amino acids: CASSMRTGGHTFF. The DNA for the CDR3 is TGTGCCAGTAGTATGCGGACAGGGGGCCATACTTTCTTT.

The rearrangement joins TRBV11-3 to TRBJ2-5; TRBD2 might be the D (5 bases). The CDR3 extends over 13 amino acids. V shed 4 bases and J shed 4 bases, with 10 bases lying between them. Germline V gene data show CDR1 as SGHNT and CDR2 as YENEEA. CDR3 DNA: TGTGCCAGCAGCTCTACTCGGGGAGAGACCCAGTACTTC. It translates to CASSSTRGETQYF.

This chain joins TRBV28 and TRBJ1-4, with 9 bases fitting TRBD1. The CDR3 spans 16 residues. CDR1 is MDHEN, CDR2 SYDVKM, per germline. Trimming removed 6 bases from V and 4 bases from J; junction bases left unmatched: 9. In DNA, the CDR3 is TGTGCCAGCAGCCTCCCCCCGGGACAGGGTAATGAAAAACTGTTTTTT. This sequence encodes CASSLPPGQGNEKLFF.

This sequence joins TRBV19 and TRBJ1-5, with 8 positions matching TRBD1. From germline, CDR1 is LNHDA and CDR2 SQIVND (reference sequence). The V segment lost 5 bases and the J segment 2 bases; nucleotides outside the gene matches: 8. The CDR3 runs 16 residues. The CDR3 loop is CASSGQGFAGNQPQHF. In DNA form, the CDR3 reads TGTGCCAGTAGTGGACAGGGTTTCGCCGGCAATCAGCCCCAGCATTTT. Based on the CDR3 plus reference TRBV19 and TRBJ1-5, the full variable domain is DGGITQSPKYLFRKEGQNVTLSCEQNLNHDAMYWYRQDPGQGLRLIYYSQIVNDFQKGDIAEGYSVSREKKESFPLTVTSAQKNPTAFYLCASSGQGFAGNQPQHFGDGTRLSIL.

CDR3 region: CAWSPLWSYEQYF. The CDR3 DNA follows: TGTGCCTGGAGTCCTTTATGGAGCTACGAGCAGTACTTC. This chain joins TRBV30 and TRBJ2-7; D gene ambiguous. Trimming shortened V by 2 bases and J by 3 bases, and 11 bases separated the two germline ends. The CDR3 runs 13 residues. The germline gives CDR1 GTSNPN, CDR2 SVGIG (reference sequence).

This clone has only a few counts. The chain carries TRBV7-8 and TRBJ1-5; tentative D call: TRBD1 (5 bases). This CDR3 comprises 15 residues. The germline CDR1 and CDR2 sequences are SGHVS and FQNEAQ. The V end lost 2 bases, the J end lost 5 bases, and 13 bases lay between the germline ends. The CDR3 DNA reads TGTGCCAGCAGCTTAATCGAGACAGTCCATCAGCCCCAGCATTTT. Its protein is CASSLIETVHQPQHF.

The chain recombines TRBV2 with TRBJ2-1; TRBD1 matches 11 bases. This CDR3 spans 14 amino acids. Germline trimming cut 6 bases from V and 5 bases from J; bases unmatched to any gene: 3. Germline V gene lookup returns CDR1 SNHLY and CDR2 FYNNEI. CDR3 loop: CASRGQGDHNEQFF. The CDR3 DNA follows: TGTGCCAGCAGGGGACAGGGGGACCACAATGAGCAGTTCTTC.

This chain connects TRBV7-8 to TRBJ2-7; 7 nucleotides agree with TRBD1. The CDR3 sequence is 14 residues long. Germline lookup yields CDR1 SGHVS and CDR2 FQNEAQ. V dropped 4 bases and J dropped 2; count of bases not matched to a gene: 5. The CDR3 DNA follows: TGTGCCAGCAGCTCAACGGGACAGCCCTACGAGCAGTACTTC. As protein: CASSSTGQPYEQYF. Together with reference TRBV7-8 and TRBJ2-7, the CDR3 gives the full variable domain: GAGVSQSPRYKVAKRGQDVALRCDPISGHVSLFWYQQALGQGPEFLTYFQNEAQLDKSGLPSDRFFAERPEGSVSTLKIQRTQQEDSAVYLCASSSTGQPYEQYFGPGTRLTVT.

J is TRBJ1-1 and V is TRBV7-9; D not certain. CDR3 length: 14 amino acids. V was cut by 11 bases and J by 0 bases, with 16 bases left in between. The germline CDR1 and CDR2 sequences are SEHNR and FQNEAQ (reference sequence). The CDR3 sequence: CAARVLGMNTEAFF. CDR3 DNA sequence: TGTGCCGCACGGGTCCTCGGTATGAACACTGAAGCTTTCTTT.